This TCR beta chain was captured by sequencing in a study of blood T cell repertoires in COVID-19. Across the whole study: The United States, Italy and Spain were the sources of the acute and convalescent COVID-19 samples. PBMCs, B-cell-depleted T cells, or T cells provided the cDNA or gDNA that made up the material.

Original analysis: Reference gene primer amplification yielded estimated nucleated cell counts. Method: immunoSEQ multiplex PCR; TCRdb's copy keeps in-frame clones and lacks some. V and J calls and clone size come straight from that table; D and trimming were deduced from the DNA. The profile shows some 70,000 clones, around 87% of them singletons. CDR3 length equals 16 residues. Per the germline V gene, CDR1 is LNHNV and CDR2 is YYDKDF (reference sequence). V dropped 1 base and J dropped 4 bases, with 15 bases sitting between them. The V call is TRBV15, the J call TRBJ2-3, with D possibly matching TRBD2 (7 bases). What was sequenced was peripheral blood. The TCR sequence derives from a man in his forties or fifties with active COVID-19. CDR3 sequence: CATSRVGRGTADTQYF. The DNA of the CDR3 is TGTGCCACCAGCAGAGTGGGGAGGGGGACTGCAGATACGCAGTATTTT.